This TCR beta chain was observed in a study of blood T cell repertoires in COVID-19. Study in general: Whether acute or convalescent, the COVID-19 samples came from the United States, Italy and Spain. From T cells, B-cell-depleted T cells, or PBMCs came the material, which was cDNA or gDNA.

In Seattle, patients joined the study during active infection and were tracked longitudinally. Here immunoSEQ multiplex PCR was the method, and the copy in TCRdb shows in-frame clones only, minus some. The sample lists under 300,000 clones, about four fifths occurring once. CDR1 is LGHNA and CDR2 is YSLEER in the germline V gene. This CDR3 is built from 16 residues. V shed 3 bases and J shed 6 bases, with 17 bases lying between them. The clonotype was recovered from a human donor with COVID-19, enrolled during active disease. The donor label of this sample is uncertain. The sample was peripheral blood. The V gene is TRBV4-3, the J gene TRBJ2-2; D may be TRBD1 (6 bases). In DNA form, the CDR3 reads TGCGCCAGCAGCCACGAACAGGGTATTGGTTCCGGGGAGCTGTTTTTT. It is translated as CASSHEQGIGSGELFF.